Listed here are 30 T cell receptor beta chains from one sample, sequenced in a study of metastatic and nonmetastatic thyroid tumors. MiXCR re-clonotyped the PCR reads for TCRdb. Of tens of thousands of clones listed, around 20% are singletons. Every patient was untreated before thyroid surgery. The sample consisted of blood. Receptors were obtained from a female donor with papillary thyroid cancer or a benign thyroid nodule (not recorded which). Some clones in this sample may be carry-over from other donors' samples.

This clone was counted only a few times. A much larger clonotype is one base distant, so this may be a read error. Within the sample, other DNA sequences also encode this same CDR3. The chain carries TRBV6-1 and TRBJ2-5, with D unclear. The CDR3 is 14 amino acids. Germline CDR1 MNHNS, CDR2 SASEGT. The CDR3 coding sequence is TGCGCCAGCAGCCCACTGACCGTGGGAGAGACCCAGTACTTC. It codes for CASSPLTVGETQYF.

This clone was counted between two and nine times. The rearrangement links TRBV6-5 to TRBJ2-1; possibly TRBD2 for D (5 bases). This CDR3 spans 15 amino acids. Germline values: CDR1 MNHEY, CDR2 SVGAGI. Between the trimmed V and J ends, which lost 5 bases and 2 bases, there was a span of 13 bases. The CDR3 region has the DNA TGTGCCAGCAGTGTACTATCGGGAACCTACAATGAGCAGTTCTTC. This sequence encodes CASSVLSGTYNEQFF.

Notes on this clone: One end of the junction is discordant with germline, which a read error may explain. The V and J genes are TRBV12-5 and TRBJ2-6, with D perhaps matching TRBD1 or TRBD2 (5 bases each). The CDR3 loop spans 19 amino acids. Germline loops: CDR1 LGHNT, CDR2 FRNRAP. The CDR3 nucleotides are TGTGCTAGTTGTTTGTCCCGGGACCGGACCTCGTCTGGGGCCAACGTCCTGACTTTC. Its protein is CASCLSRDRTSSGANVLTF.

This rearrangement joins TRBV11-3 to TRBJ2-7; D may match TRBD1 or TRBD2 (6 bases each). V was pared by 1 base and J by 5 bases, with 15 bases between. Germline values: CDR1 SGHNT, CDR2 YENEEA. The CDR3 runs 15 residues. Here the CDR3 reads CASSLGGGLSNEQYF. The CDR3 nucleotides read TGTGCCAGCAGCTTAGGTGGGGGGCTGTCAAACGAGCAGTACTTC.

This chain links TRBV20-1 with TRBJ1-1, with D tentatively TRBD1 (5 bases). From germline, CDR1 is DFQATT and CDR2 SNEGSKA (reference sequence). The CDR3 contains 16 residues. Trimming removed 0 bases from V and 0 bases from J, with 14 bases in between. The CDR3 DNA reads TGCAGTGCTAGAGACCAAGAGGGACGGATGAACACTGAAGCTTTCTTT. Translation: CSARDQEGRMNTEAFF.

The chain carries TRBV19 and TRBJ1-5, with 7 bases lining up with TRBD1. The CDR3 has 16 residues. With 2 bases clipped from V and 5 bases from J, the junction kept 9 bases outside the gene matches. The germline gives CDR1 LNHDA, CDR2 SQIVND (reference sequence). DNA of the CDR3: TGTGCCAGTAGTATACCTAGGCTGGACAGGTATCAGCCCCAGCATTTT. Its translation: CASSIPRLDRYQPQHF.

In this sample, this clone turned up a few times. The J gene is TRBJ1-6, the V gene TRBV6-1, with D tentatively TRBD1 (5 bases). The CDR3 contains 17 residues. CDR1 is MNHNS and CDR2 is SASEGT in the germline V gene. The V end lost 2 bases, the J end lost 9 bases, and 20 bases lay between the germline ends. CDR3 bases: TGTGCCAGCAGTGAACAGGGAAGGAGGGATGGGTGTTCACCCCTCCACTTT. The encoded protein is CASSEQGRRDGCSPLHF.

The genes are TRBV20-1 and TRBJ2-1; TRBD2 matches 11 bases. The ends lost 6 bases at V and 6 bases at J; junction bases unmatched: 10. Germline V gene sequence: CDR1 DFQATT, CDR2 SNEGSKA (reference sequence). The CDR3 is 15 amino acids. Written as DNA, the CDR3 is TGCAGTGCCACTCCCGGGACTAGCGGTACCAATGAGCAGTTCTTC. This sequence encodes CSATPGTSGTNEQFF.

V gene TRBV6-1 combines with J gene TRBJ2-3; TRBD2 matches at 11 bases. Germline values: CDR1 MNHNS, CDR2 SASEGT. The CDR3 has 16 amino acids. V lost 7 bases and J lost 8; bases outside the gene matches: 14. The CDR3 coding sequence is TGTGCCAGCAACCACGGACTAGCGGGTGCGGGGGGTACGCAGTATTTT. Translating gives CASNHGLAGAGGTQYF.

This clone has ten or more counts. This chain joins TRBV20-1 and TRBJ2-3; TRBD2 matches 10 bases. Germline V gives CDR1 DFQATT, CDR2 SNEGSKA (reference sequence). This CDR3 is 17 amino acids long. With 2 bases clipped from V and 2 bases from J, the junction kept 10 bases outside the gene matches. CDR3: CSARRASGRVYTDTQYF. CDR3 sequence (DNA): TGCAGTGCTAGAAGGGCTAGCGGGAGAGTCTACACAGATACGCAGTATTTT.

This clone was seen many times. This chain connects TRBV15 to TRBJ1-1; 7 nucleotides align to TRBD1. This CDR3 comprises 13 residues. After removal of 3 bases from V and 5 bases from J, the junction contained 3 bases not matched to a gene. Germline V gives CDR1 LNHNV, CDR2 YYDKDF (reference sequence). Here the CDR3 reads CATSRTGTTEAFF. CDR3 DNA sequence: TGTGCCACCAGCAGGACAGGGACTACTGAAGCTTTCTTT.

This clone was observed once. The chain has TRBV20-1 and TRBJ2-7, with 8 positions matching TRBD1. The CDR3 extends over 15 amino acids. Trimming cost V 6 bases and J 0 bases; bases outside gene matches: 10. CDR1 and CDR2 (germline): DFQATT, SNEGSKA (reference sequence). In nucleotides, the CDR3 is TGCAGTGCAAACCCGGGACAGGTAACCTCCTACGAGCAGTACTTC. This encodes CSANPGQVTSYEQYF.

This clone was picked up many times. V usage is TRBV20-1 and J usage is TRBJ2-1, with D possibly matching TRBD1 (7 bases). V was pared by 3 bases and J by 3 bases, with 12 bases between. Looked up from germline, CDR1 is DFQATT and CDR2 is SNEGSKA (reference sequence). The CDR3 loop spans 14 amino acids. The CDR3 is CSASAGTDYNEQFF. CDR3 in DNA: TGCAGTGCTAGCGCGGGGACAGACTACAATGAGCAGTTCTTC.

This clone was counted at least ten times. The rearrangement uses TRBV20-1 and TRBJ2-1; 7 bases line up with TRBD2. The CDR3 sequence is 15 residues long. V shed 6 bases and J 0 bases; nucleotides not matched to a gene: 8. Germline CDR1 is DFQATT and CDR2 is SNEGSKA (reference sequence). The CDR3 protein is CSAAGRGSSYNEQFF. CDR3 bases: TGCAGTGCGGCGGGGCGGGGGAGCTCCTACAATGAGCAGTTCTTC.

The V gene is TRBV2, the J gene TRBJ1-6; a weak D match, TRBD1 (5 bases). Germline CDR1 SNHLY, CDR2 FYNNEI. With 7 bases removed from V and 7 bases from J, the gap between germline ends came to 11 bases. The CDR3 totals 13 residues. The CDR3 DNA sequence: TGTGCCAGCATCAGGGATTTCAATTCACCCCTCCACTTT. Encoded protein: CASIRDFNSPLHF.

The genes are TRBV19 and TRBJ1-1; D not certain. Germline V gives CDR1 LNHDA, CDR2 SQIVND (reference sequence). V shed 7 bases and J shed 3 bases, with 9 bases lying between them. The CDR3 spans 12 residues. CDR3 sequence (DNA): TGTGCCAGTAATACGGGATACACTGAAGCTTTCTTT. Translated, it gives CASNTGYTEAFF. The variable domain in full, with the rest retrieved from reference TRBV19 and TRBJ1-1, is DGGITQSPKYLFRKEGQNVTLSCEQNLNHDAMYWYRQDPGQGLRLIYYSQIVNDFQKGDIAEGYSVSREKKESFPLTVTSAQKNPTAFYLCASNTGYTEAFFGQGTRLTVV.

Concerning this clone: This specimen includes other DNA sequences encoding the same CDR3. CDR3: CATSHGTGETQYF. The CDR3 coding sequence is TGTGCCACTAGCCATGGGACGGGAGAGACCCAGTACTTC. The chain has TRBV15 and TRBJ2-5; D might be TRBD1 or TRBD2, each matching 5 bases. Trimming removed 9 bases from V and 4 bases from J, with 15 bases in between. CDR3 length equals 13 residues. Per germline, CDR1 LNHNV and CDR2 YYDKDF (reference sequence).

Ten or more counts support this clone. The chain couples TRBV6-4 to TRBJ2-1, with 11 bases identical to TRBD1. This CDR3 contains 15 residues. V shed 4 bases and J 3 bases; nucleotides not matched to a gene: 2. Germline-derived CDR1 and CDR2 are MRHNA and SNTAGT. CDR3 nucleotides: TGTGCCAGCAGTGTAGGGACAGGGGGCTACAATGAGCAGTTCTTC. It yields the protein CASSVGTGGYNEQFF.

This clone was recorded at least ten times. This specimen includes other DNA sequences encoding the same CDR3. The chain links TRBV6-1 to TRBJ1-5; 7 bases line up with TRBD1. With V trimmed by 5 bases and J by 7 bases, 8 bases remained unmatched. This CDR3 comprises 14 residues. The germline CDR1 and CDR2 sequences are MNHNS and SASEGT. Written as DNA, the CDR3 is TGTGCCAGCAGTTCCAGACAGGGCTTACAGCCCCAGCATTTT. Translating gives CASSSRQGLQPQHF.

In its sample, this clone ranks as medium-sized (0.01 to 0.1%). The chain uses TRBV2 and TRBJ2-7, with TRBD1 matching 8 bases. J lost 0 bases, V lost 6 bases, and 4 bases had no gene match. CDR3 length: 14 residues. Germline V gene data show CDR1 as SNHLY and CDR2 as FYNNEI. This CDR3 reads CASRYDRGSYEQYF. The CDR3 region has the DNA TGTGCCAGCAGATACGACAGGGGCTCCTACGAGCAGTACTTC.

This clone was picked up a small number of times. This rearrangement joins TRBV24-1 to TRBJ2-6, with D uncertain. The germline V and J ends were trimmed by 4 bases and 2 bases, with 11 bases remaining between them. Germline V gives CDR1 KGHDR, CDR2 SFDVKD. The CDR3 has 16 residues. This CDR3 is CATSETIATGANVLTF. DNA for the CDR3: TGTGCCACCAGTGAAACGATAGCCACTGGGGCCAACGTCCTGACTTTC.

The chain is built from TRBV6-1 and TRBJ1-5; D uncertain. The CDR3 has 16 amino acids. CDR1 MNHNS and CDR2 SASEGT come from the germline V gene. V was shortened by 6 bases and J by 0 bases, with 15 bases between the two germline ends. DNA of the CDR3: TGTGCCAGCAGGACCCCCGGGAAAGCTAGCAATCAGCCCCAGCATTTT. This encodes CASRTPGKASNQPQHF.

This chain joins TRBV4-3 and TRBJ2-1, with 11 bases that match TRBD2. The CDR3 runs to 20 residues. With 3 bases clipped from V and 4 bases from J, the junction kept 17 bases outside the gene matches. Germline V gene sequence: CDR1 LGHNA, CDR2 YSLEER. Here the CDR3 DNA reads TGCGCCAGCAGCCATCTCGGACTAGCGGGCGCCCCCTCGGGGTACAATGAGCAGTTCTTC. Its translation is CASSHLGLAGAPSGYNEQFF.

Concerning this clone itself: One end of the junction does not line up with germline, which may come from a read error. This chain links TRBV28 with TRBJ1-1; D perhaps matches TRBD1 (6 bases). The germline V gene encodes CDR1 MDHEN and CDR2 SYDVKM. The CDR3 runs 14 residues. CDR3 sequence: CSSSSGGGTTESFF. The DNA of the CDR3 is TGTTCCAGCAGTTCAGGAGGGGGGACCACTGAATCTTTCTTT.

The V and J genes are TRBV7-9 and TRBJ2-7; D is undetermined. The V gene lost 7 bases and the J gene lost 2 bases, with 9 bases spanning the gap. CDR3 length: 12 residues. Germline-derived CDR1 and CDR2 are SEHNR and FQNEAQ (reference sequence). The CDR3 region is CASTLDAYEQYF. The CDR3 DNA is TGTGCCAGCACTCTAGATGCCTACGAGCAGTACTTC.

The chain is built from TRBV5-1 and TRBJ2-7; D is undetermined. The V end was cut by 5 bases, the J end by 3 bases, with 15 bases between. In germline, CDR1 is SGHRS, CDR2 YFSETQ. The CDR3 length is 14 residues. DNA of the CDR3: TGCGCCAGCAGAAGGGTGGCCTGTAACTACGAGCAGTACTTC. Amino acid sequence: CASRRVACNYEQYF.

The chain couples TRBV6-2 or TRBV6-3 to TRBJ1-2, with 7 bases lining up with TRBD1. The ends lost 4 bases at V and 4 bases at J; junction bases unmatched: 3. CDR1 is MNHEY, CDR2 SVGEGT, per germline. The CDR3 runs 13 residues. As DNA, the CDR3 is TGTGCCAGCAGTTCGACAGGGCCCTATGGCTACACCTTC. Amino acids: CASSSTGPYGYTF.

This clone was seen at least ten times. The chain recombines TRBV9 with TRBJ1-1; 8 bases match TRBD1. Germline CDR1 reads SGDLS; CDR2 reads YYNGEE. The CDR3 spans 14 residues. J was trimmed by 11 bases and V by 0 bases; bases with no gene match: 9. CDR3 amino acids: CASSVGTGGSWAFF. In DNA form, the CDR3 reads TGTGCCAGCAGCGTAGGAACAGGGGGTAGTTGGGCTTTCTTT.

The V and J genes are TRBV7-3 and TRBJ2-2; a possible D gene is TRBD1 (6 bases). The CDR3 runs to 15 residues. With 7 bases removed from V and 4 bases from J, the gap between germline ends came to 16 bases. CDR1 and CDR2 (germline): SGHTA, FQGTGA. Written as DNA, the CDR3 is TGTGCCAGCATCCAAACAGGGTGTGGCACCGGGGAGCTGTTTTTT. Amino acids: CASIQTGCGTGELFF.

The chain couples TRBV5-6 to TRBJ2-5; 11 nucleotides agree with TRBD2. Losses at the gene ends were 2 bases for V and 5 bases for J; bases not matched to a gene: 8. CDR1 is SGHDT, CDR2 YYEEEE, per germline. The CDR3 runs 16 residues. The CDR3 reads CASSFIAGGPGETQYF. CDR3 DNA sequence: TGTGCCAGCAGCTTCATAGCGGGAGGGCCGGGGGAGACCCAGTACTTC.